The rows below give T cell receptor beta chains drawn from one sample of a study of cytomegalovirus exposure and HLA in healthy donors. The data were produced by immunoSEQ multiplex PCR, yet TCRdb's version contains in-frame clones alone and is incomplete. This sample has some 150,000 clones; 70% occur once, and the top ten carry 1.5% to 2%. The specimen was PBMCs. The source of these receptors is a woman in her 30s in good health and CMV-seronegative. CDR3s include the opening cysteine and the closing phenylalanine or tryptophan. The order of the fields is J gene, clone size, D gene, V gene, CDR3 protein, CDR3 DNA. D genes are given only for firm matches. Clone size, where shown, is once, few, many, or a class for clones that have expanded.

J: TRBJ2-3; size: .; D: .; V: TRBV30; CDR3: CAGAYYGTQYF; DNA: TGTGCCGGAGCATACTACGGTACGCAGTATTTT
J: TRBJ1-6; size: .; D: .; V: TRBV6-1; CDR3: CATFRGSPLHF; DNA: TGTGCTACATTCCGGGGTTCACCCCTCCACTTT
J: TRBJ1-3; size: .; D: .; V: TRBV6-1; CDR3: CASSHVGGTGNTIYF; DNA: TGTGCCAGCAGTCACGTAGGAGGGACTGGAAACACCATATATTTT
J: TRBJ2-5; size: .; D: TRBD1; V: TRBV5-4; CDR3: CASSPTGVRETQYF; DNA: TGTGCCAGCAGCCCCACAGGGGTACGCGAGACCCAGTACTTC
J: TRBJ1-4; size: .; D: .; V: TRBV5-8; CDR3: CAGTEFATNEKLFF; DNA: TGTGCCGGTACAGAGTTTGCAACTAATGAAAAACTGTTTTTT
J: TRBJ1-3; size: .; D: TRBD1; V: TRBV28; CDR3: CASSGDRHGNTIYF; DNA: TGTGCCAGCAGCGGGGACAGGCATGGAAACACCATATATTTT
J: TRBJ2-3; size: .; D: .; V: TRBV27; CDR3: CASSFQGGTDTQYF; DNA: TGTGCCAGCAGTTTTCAGGGAGGAACAGATACGCAGTATTTT
J: TRBJ1-1; size: few; D: .; V: TRBV27; CDR3: CASSPSPRRGYTEAFF; DNA: TGTGCCAGCAGTCCCTCACCCCGCAGGGGTTACACTGAAGCTTTCTTT
J: TRBJ2-1; size: .; D: .; V: TRBV10-3; CDR3: CAISADSAYNEQFF; DNA: TGTGCCATCAGCGCTGACAGCGCATACAATGAGCAGTTCTTC
J: TRBJ2-2; size: .; D: .; V: TRBV18; CDR3: CASSPMEAGVFPGELFF; DNA: TGTGCCAGCTCACCAATGGAGGCAGGAGTGTTTCCCGGGGAGCTGTTTTTT
J: TRBJ1-5; size: .; D: TRBD1; V: TRBV14; CDR3: CASSLDRGRNQPQHF; DNA: TGTGCCAGCAGCTTGGACAGGGGGAGGAATCAGCCCCAGCATTTT
J: TRBJ1-5; size: .; D: .; V: TRBV19; CDR3: CASSISGRERQPQHF; DNA: TGTGCCAGTAGTATATCAGGCAGGGAAAGGCAGCCCCAGCATTTT
J: TRBJ2-2; size: once; D: TRBD1; V: TRBV7-3; CDR3: CASSPDRGVTGELFF; DNA: TGTGCCAGCAGCCCTGACAGGGGAGTCACCGGGGAGCTGTTTTTT
J: TRBJ2-7; size: few; D: .; V: TRBV5-1; CDR3: CASRTGTEDEQYF; DNA: TGCGCCAGCAGAACAGGGACCGAGGACGAGCAGTACTTC
J: TRBJ1-2; size: .; D: TRBD1; V: TRBV9; CDR3: CASSPLDRGYGYTF; DNA: TGTGCCAGCAGCCCATTGGACAGGGGCTATGGCTACACCTTC
J: TRBJ1-6; size: .; D: .; V: TRBV5-6; CDR3: CASSLGPGGNNSPLHF; DNA: TGTGCCAGCAGCTTGGGCCCGGGGGGAAATAATTCACCCCTCCACTTT
J: TRBJ1-5; size: .; D: TRBD1; V: TRBV7-2; CDR3: CASSQAGTVENQPQHF; DNA: TGTGCCAGCAGTCAAGCCGGGACAGTGGAAAATCAGCCCCAGCATTTT